The following is a T cell receptor beta chain sequence with its context. Its antigen is as yet unknown. The data are from a study of cytomegalovirus exposure and HLA in healthy donors. Study details: A previous analysis identified approximately 110 million unique TCR beta sequences derived from around 200 million T cells.

PCR primers comprised 60 Vbeta and 13 Jbeta primers. Measured with immunoSEQ multiplex PCR; TCRdb has only the in-frame clones, and not every one. The table shows over 150,000 clones, with about 80% occurring only once. Study-wide findings and caveats: Clonal expansion was found to be greater in HLA-associated TCR beta chains than in equally common others in a later analysis. TCR association rates varied by HLA locus in a later analysis, with DRB1 highest and HLA-C lowest.

Per germline, CDR1 SGHRS and CDR2 YFSETQ. The CDR3 sequence is 14 residues long. V lost 4 bases, J lost 4 bases, and 14 bases lay in between. This sequence joins TRBV5-1 and TRBJ1-1; weak D call: TRBD1 (6 bases). The sequence derives from a man aged 30 to 39 in good health and CMV-seronegative. Sequenced sample: PBMCs. DNA of the CDR3: TGCGCCAGCAGCCCTCTGGGGGGGCCCACTGAAGCTTTCTTT. As protein: CASSPLGGPTEAFF. Full variable domain (remainder filled in from reference TRBV5-1 and TRBJ1-1): KAGVTQTPRYLIKTRGQQVTLSCSPISGHRSVSWYQQTPGQGLQFLFEYFSETQRNKGNFPGRFSGRQFSNSRSEMNVSTLELGDSALYLCASSPLGGPTEAFFGQGTRLTVV.